This T cell receptor (beta chain) was profiled in a study of CD8+CD57+ T cells in acquired aplastic anemia. As for the study in general: Mean DNA quantity obtained from sorted CD4+ and CD8+ cells was about 3 ug.

Study outcomes and limitations: There were roughly 28 CD8+ CDR3 sequences that occurred in both patients and controls. The study found no significant CD8+ Simpson's diversity difference between patients and controls.

Whoever was chosen for sequencing had shown CD8+CD57+ cell expansion by flow cytometry. Severe acquired aplastic anemia was present in every patient. Concerning this clonotype: As yet, its antigen is unknown.

The template for TCR beta VDJ and CDR3 sequence profiling was genomic DNA. TCRdb itself ran the reads through MiXCR, one entry per CDR3 protein. The table shows approximately 470,000 distinct CDR3 sequences, with over 25% occurring only once. The source is a human donor with aplastic anemia. Sequencing was carried out using sorted CD4+, CD8+, or CD8+CD57+ T cells (not recorded which) from PBMCs.

CDR3 bases: TGTGCCAGCAGTTACCGCGGTGACGACGAGCAGTACTTC. Protein product: CASSYRGDDEQYF. This chain links TRBV6-5 with TRBJ2-7; D uncertain. The CDR3 runs 13 residues. The germline CDR1 and CDR2 sequences are MNHEY and SVGAGI. The germline V and J ends were trimmed by 2 bases and 5 bases, with 10 bases remaining between them.